What follows is one T cell receptor (beta chain) and its context. Its antigen remains unidentified. This record comes from a study of cytomegalovirus exposure and HLA in healthy donors. Study observations and caveats: Generally TCR sequences proved uncommon, though certain public TCRs appeared in numerous donors.

In the PCR, 60 Vbeta and 13 Jbeta primers were used. Method: immunoSEQ multiplex PCR; TCRdb's copy keeps in-frame clones and lacks some. Found here are 170,000 or so clones, roughly 80% of them singletons; the top ten hold under 0.6%. The V gene end was trimmed by 0 bases and the J gene end by 1 base; junction bases not matched to a gene: 2. Germline lookup yields CDR1 SGHDT and CDR2 YYEEEE. CDR3 size: 15 residues. The rearrangement uses TRBV5-6 and TRBJ2-3, with TRBD1 matching over 7 bases. This clonotype was sampled from a woman aged 50 to 65 in good health and CMV-seronegative. The sample consisted of PBMCs. The CDR3 spells CASSLGGGRTDTQYF. Written as DNA, the CDR3 is TGTGCCAGCAGCTTGGGAGGGGGCCGCACAGATACGCAGTATTTT. Complete variable domain (other parts from reference TRBV5-6 and TRBJ2-3): DAGVTQSPTHLIKTRGQQVTLRCSPKSGHDTVSWYQQALGQGPQFIFQYYEEEERQRGNFPDRFSGHQFPNYSSELNVNALLLGDSALYLCASSLGGGRTDTQYFGPGTRLTVL.